The clone carrying this T cell receptor (beta chain) was observed at least ten times. The antigen is not known. Libraries for TCR beta were made by quantitative 5'-RACE with molecular barcodes. TCRdb passed the 5' RACE reads through MiXCR, listing each CDR3 protein once. The sample lists some 270,000 distinct CDR3 sequences, approximately 20% occurring once. This sample was taken from a study of CD8 T cells in ankylosing spondylitis. Germline loops: CDR1 SQVTM, CDR2 ANQGSEA. V shed 2 bases and J 2 bases; nucleotides not matched to a gene: 3. This CDR3 comprises 13 residues. Whole-study results and caveats: As for the disease-linked clones, they showed a CD8+ phenotype and occurred at relatively low frequencies in peripheral blood. It was reported that disease-linked clones were significantly enriched in matched ankylosing spondylitis synovial fluid.

The specimen was blood, either unsorted or a sorted T cell fraction (not recorded which). This rearrangement joins TRBV29-1 to TRBJ2-7; 7 bases line up with TRBD1. This clonotype was obtained from a male donor with ankylosing spondylitis or in good health (not recorded which). The CDR3 DNA follows: TGCAGCGTTGAAACTGGGACAGCCTACGAGCAGTACTTC. This encodes CSVETGTAYEQYF.